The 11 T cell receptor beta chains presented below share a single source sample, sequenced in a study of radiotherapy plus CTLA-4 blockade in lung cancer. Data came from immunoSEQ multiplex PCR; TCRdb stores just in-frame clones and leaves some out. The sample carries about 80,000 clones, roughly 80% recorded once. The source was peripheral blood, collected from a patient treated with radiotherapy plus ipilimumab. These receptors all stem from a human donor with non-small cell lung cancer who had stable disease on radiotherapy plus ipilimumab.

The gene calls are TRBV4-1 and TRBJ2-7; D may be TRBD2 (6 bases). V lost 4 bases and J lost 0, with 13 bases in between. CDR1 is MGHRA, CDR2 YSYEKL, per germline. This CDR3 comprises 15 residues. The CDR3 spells CASSLGRQDSYEQYF. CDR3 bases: TGCGCCAGCAGCCTAGGGAGGCAGGACTCCTACGAGCAGTACTTC.

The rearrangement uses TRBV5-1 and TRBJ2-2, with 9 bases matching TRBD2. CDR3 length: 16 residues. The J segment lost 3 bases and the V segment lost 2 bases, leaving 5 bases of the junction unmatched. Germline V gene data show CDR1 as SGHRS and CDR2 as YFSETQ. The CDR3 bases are TGCGCCAGCAGCTTAGCGGGAGGCGGGTACACCGGGGAGCTGTTTTTT. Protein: CASSLAGGGYTGELFF.

In nucleotides, the CDR3 is TGCGCCAGCAGCTTGGCTCCCGGACAGAACACCGGGGAGCTGTTTTTT. This encodes CASSLAPGQNTGELFF. The chain uses TRBV5-1 and TRBJ2-2, with D perhaps matching TRBD1 (5 bases). There are 16 residues in the CDR3. Trimming removed 0 bases from V and 1 base from J, with 10 bases in between. Germline assignment: CDR1 SGHRS and CDR2 YFSETQ.

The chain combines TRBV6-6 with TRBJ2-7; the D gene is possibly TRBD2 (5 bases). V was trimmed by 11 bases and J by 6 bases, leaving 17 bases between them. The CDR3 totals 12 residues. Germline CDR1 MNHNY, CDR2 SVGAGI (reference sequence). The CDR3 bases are TGTGCCTCCGGGGAGTCAACACGCGAGCAGTACTTC. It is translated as CASGESTREQYF.

CDR3 loop: CASSLGGVSGNTIYF. The DNA of the CDR3 is TGTGCCAGCAGCTTGGGTGGGGTATCTGGAAACACCATATATTTT. The rearrangement joins TRBV5-5 to TRBJ1-3; D not certain. Germline CDR1 SGHKS, CDR2 YYEKEE (reference sequence). V was clipped by 0 bases and J by 1 base, with 8 bases between them. The CDR3 runs 15 residues.

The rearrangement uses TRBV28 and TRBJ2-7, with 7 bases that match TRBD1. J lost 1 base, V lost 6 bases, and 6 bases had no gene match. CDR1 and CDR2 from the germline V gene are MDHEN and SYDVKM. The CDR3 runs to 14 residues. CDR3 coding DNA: TGTGCCAGCAGCCGATGGACAGGATCCTACGAGCAGTACTTC. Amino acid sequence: CASSRWTGSYEQYF.

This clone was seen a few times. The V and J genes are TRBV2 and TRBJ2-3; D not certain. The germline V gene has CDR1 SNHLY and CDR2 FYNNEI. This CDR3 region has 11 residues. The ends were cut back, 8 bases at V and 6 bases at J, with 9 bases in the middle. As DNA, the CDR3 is TGTGCCAGCCCCGAGAGGGATACGCAGTATTTT. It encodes CASPERDTQYF. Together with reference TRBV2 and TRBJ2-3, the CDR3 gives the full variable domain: EPEVTQTPSHQVTQMGQEVILRCVPISNHLYFYWYRQILGQKVEFLVSFYNNEISEKSEIFDDQFSVERPDGSNFTLKIRSTKLEDSAMYFCASPERDTQYFGPGTRLTVL.

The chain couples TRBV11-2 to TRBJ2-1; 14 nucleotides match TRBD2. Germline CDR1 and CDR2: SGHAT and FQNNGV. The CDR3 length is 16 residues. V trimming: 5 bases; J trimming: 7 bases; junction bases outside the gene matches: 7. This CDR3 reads CASSGLAGGLGNEQFF. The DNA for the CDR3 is TGTGCCAGCAGCGGACTAGCGGGAGGTCTTGGGAATGAGCAGTTCTTC.

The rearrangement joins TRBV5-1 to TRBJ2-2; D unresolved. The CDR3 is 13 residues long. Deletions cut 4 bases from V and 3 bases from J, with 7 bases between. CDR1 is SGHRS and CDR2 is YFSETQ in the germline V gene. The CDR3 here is CASSVGDTGELFF. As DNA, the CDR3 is TGCGCCAGCAGCGTAGGTGACACCGGGGAGCTGTTTTTT.

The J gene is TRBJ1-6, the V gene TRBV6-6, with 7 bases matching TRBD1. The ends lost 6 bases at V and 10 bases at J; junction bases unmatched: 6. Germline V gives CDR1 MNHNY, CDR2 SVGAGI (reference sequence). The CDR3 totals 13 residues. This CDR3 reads CASSSRGGSPLHF. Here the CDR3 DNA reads TGTGCCAGCAGCTCCAGGGGGGGATCACCCCTCCACTTT.

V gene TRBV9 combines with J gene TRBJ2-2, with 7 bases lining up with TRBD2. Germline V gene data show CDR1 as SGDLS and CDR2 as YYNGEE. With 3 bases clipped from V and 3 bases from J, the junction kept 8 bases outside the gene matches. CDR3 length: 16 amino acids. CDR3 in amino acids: CASSDRAGKYTGELFF. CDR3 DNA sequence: TGTGCCAGCAGCGATCGAGCGGGAAAATACACCGGGGAGCTGTTTTTT.